These 21 T cell receptor beta chains originate from one sample sequenced in a study of molecular identifiers for immune sequencing clone quantification. A single record per CDR3 protein comes from TCRdb applying MiXCR to the PCR reads. The profile shows approximately 550,000 distinct CDR3 sequences, around 23% of them singletons. Sample: naive CD8+ T cells from blood, with Jurkat cell RNA spiked in. Indicated subset: FACS-sorted CD8+CD4-CCR7+CD45RA+ naive T cells. The receptors were sampled from a human donor in good health. Some libraries in this study had Jurkat cell RNA spiked in.

This clonotype has only one observation. At one end the junction does not follow the germline gene, possibly because of a read error. V and J are TRBV12-3 or TRBV12-4 and TRBJ1-2, with D hard to call. This CDR3 region has 13 residues. The CDR3 nucleotides read TGTGCCGGCAGTTTGGGTCCACCCCGTGGCTGCCCCTTC. This translates into CAGSLGPPRGCPF.

The gene calls are TRBV5-4 and TRBJ2-7, with TRBD1 matching over 7 bases. The CDR3 totals 12 residues. Trimming took 4 bases from V and 6 from J; bases not matched to a gene: 4. Germline-derived CDR1 and CDR2 are SGHNT and YYREEE (reference sequence). CDR3 coding DNA: TGTGCCAGCAGCCCAACAGGGGCCGAGCAGTACTTC. It translates to CASSPTGAEQYF.

To note about this clonotype: A much larger clone lies one base from this, so it may be a read error. V usage is TRBV5-1 and J usage is TRBJ1-1, with 8 bases lining up with TRBD1. CDR3 length equals 12 residues. The germline V gene encodes CDR1 SGHRS and CDR2 YFSETQ. This chain's CDR3 is CVSSYTGTGGFF. The CDR3 coding sequence is TGCGTCAGCAGCTATACTGGGACAGGCGGTTTTTTT.

This clonotype was seen repeatedly, ten times or more. The rearrangement links TRBV12-3 or TRBV12-4 to TRBJ2-5; TRBD2 matches at 16 bases. The CDR3 has 16 residues. The ends lost 6 bases at V and 3 bases at J; junction bases unmatched: 4. The CDR3 loop reads CASSPGTSGGEETQYF. The CDR3, as DNA: TGTGCCAGCAGCCCCGGGACTAGCGGGGGGGAAGAGACCCAGTACTTC.

Note on this clonotype: A clone one base away is much larger, so this may be a read error. This rearrangement joins TRBV7-2 to TRBJ2-7; 11 bases match TRBD2. The J segment lost 2 bases and the V segment lost 5 bases, leaving 2 bases of the junction unmatched. In germline, CDR1 is SGHTA, CDR2 FQGNSA. CDR3 length: 14 amino acids. The CDR3 DNA reads as TGTGCCAGCAGCCGGGGACTAGCGGCCTACGAGCAGTACTTC. Its protein product is CASSRGLAAYEQYF.

This clonotype was counted only a few times. CDR3 amino acids: CASSLPGIEAFF. The CDR3 nucleotides are TGTGCCAGCAGTTTACCGGGGATAGAAGCTTTCTTT. This chain links TRBV12-3 or TRBV12-4 with TRBJ1-1; D is unclear. Trimming took 2 bases from V and 8 from J, leaving 9 bases between them. CDR3 length: 12 amino acids.

Written as DNA, the CDR3 is TGTGCCAGCAGCCTTGGGGGAGGCCCGGTGGGGGAGCAGTACTTC. Amino acids: CASSLGGGPVGEQYF. V gene TRBV5-4 combines with J gene TRBJ2-7; tentatively, D is TRBD2 (6 bases). The CDR3 contains 15 residues. The V end lost 4 bases, the J end lost 7 bases, and 21 bases lay between the germline ends. Germline-derived CDR1 and CDR2 are SGHNT and YYREEE (reference sequence).

Concerning this clonotype itself: This clone may be a read error of a much larger clone one base away. The CDR3 coding sequence is TGTGCCAGCAGCCCCGGACTAGCGGTGATGAAGTACTTC. Its translation: CASSPGLAVMKYF. The rearrangement links TRBV13 to TRBJ2-5, with 10 bases identical to TRBD2. Unmatched junction bases numbered 9, after V lost 5 bases and J lost 12 bases. This CDR3 has 13 residues. CDR1 PRHDT and CDR2 FYEKMQ come from the germline V gene (reference sequence).

The chain combines TRBV14 with TRBJ2-5; D call uncertain. This CDR3 has 14 residues. Looked up from germline, CDR1 is SGHDN and CDR2 is FVKESK. The ends were cut back, 3 bases at V and 0 bases at J, with 8 bases in the middle. The CDR3 DNA reads as TGTGCCAGCAGCCACTACAAGTACCAAGAGACCCAGTACTTC. This sequence encodes CASSHYKYQETQYF.

Concerning this clonotype itself: This may stem from a read error, because a much larger clone lies one nucleotide away. The chain combines TRBV23-1 with TRBJ1-5; no firm D call. TRBV23-1 is assigned to the ORF class and has an uncertain function. This CDR3 has 17 residues. Trimming shortened V by 2 bases and J by 3 bases, and 17 bases separated the two germline ends. The CDR3, as DNA: TGCGCCAGCAGTCAAGGCCAAGACGGCAGCAACAATCAGCCCCAGCATTTT. Amino acid sequence: CASSQGQDGSNNQPQHF.

The J gene is TRBJ2-5, the V gene TRBV4-3; 11 nucleotides match TRBD2. The J segment lost 5 bases and the V segment lost 0 bases, leaving 11 bases of the junction unmatched. The CDR3 is 18 residues long. Germline V gene data show CDR1 as LGHNA and CDR2 as YSLEER. CDR3: CASSQDSPSGGWWETQYF. The CDR3 DNA reads as TGCGCCAGCAGCCAAGATTCCCCTAGCGGGGGGTGGTGGGAGACCCAGTACTTC.

This clonotype showed up just a few times. CDR3 loop: CASSLTTSGGPYEQYF. As DNA, the CDR3 is TGTGCCAGCAGTTTAACGACTAGCGGGGGTCCCTACGAGCAGTACTTC. This chain uses TRBV27 with TRBJ2-7, with TRBD2 identical over 12 bases. This CDR3 comprises 16 residues. The junction had 4 bases not matched to a gene; V was cut back by 2 bases and J by 2 bases. Germline loops: CDR1 MNHEY, CDR2 SMNVEV (reference sequence).

V is TRBV15 and J is TRBJ2-1; the match to TRBD1 covers 7 bases. V gave up 8 bases and J gave up 7 bases; unmatched junction bases: 11. This CDR3 region has 14 residues. In germline, CDR1 is LNHNV, CDR2 YYDKDF (reference sequence). CDR3 sequence reads: CATASANRGNEQFF. The CDR3 region has the DNA TGTGCCACCGCTTCGGCTAACAGGGGAAATGAGCAGTTCTTC.

In its sample, this clonotype was seen a few times. This rearrangement joins TRBV30 to TRBJ1-4; 7 bases agree with TRBD1. CDR3 length equals 14 residues. V gave up 1 base and J gave up 8 bases; unmatched junction bases: 7. CDR1 and CDR2 (germline): GTSNPN, SVGIG (reference sequence). CDR3 sequence (DNA): TGTGCCTGGAGTGGCACAGGGGCTATCGAAAAACTGTTTTTT. This sequence encodes CAWSGTGAIEKLFF. The full variable domain, in which reference TRBV30 and TRBJ1-4 provide the parts outside the CDR3, is SQTIHQWPATLVQPVGSPLSLECTVEGTSNPNLYWYRQAAGRGLQLLFYSVGIGQISSEVPQNLSASRPQDRQFILSSKKLLLSDSGFYLCAWSGTGAIEKLFFGSGTQLSVL.

This clonotype was seen many times. The chain recombines TRBV7-9 with TRBJ2-7, with no clear D. The V end lost 0 bases, the J end lost 5 bases, and 8 bases lay between the germline ends. Germline V gives CDR1 SEHNR, CDR2 FQNEAQ (reference sequence). The CDR3 is 13 amino acids. CDR3 coding DNA: TGTGCCAGCAGCTTAGCATCGGGCCACGAGCAGTACTTC. This sequence encodes CASSLASGHEQYF.

The V call is TRBV4-3, the J call TRBJ2-5, with 7 bases matching TRBD2. Germline-derived CDR1 and CDR2 are LGHNA and YSLEER. There are 14 residues in the CDR3. V was clipped by 1 base and J by 4 bases; unmatched bases: 3. The CDR3 DNA reads TGCGCCAGCAGCCAAGGGGAGGGGCGAGAGACCCAGTACTTC. Translation: CASSQGEGRETQYF.

This clonotype was detected only a few times. The chain is built from TRBV9 and TRBJ2-5; a weak D match, TRBD2 (5 bases). V lost 3 bases, J lost 2 bases, and 17 bases lay in between. Germline V gene data show CDR1 as SGDLS and CDR2 as YYNGEE. CDR3 length: 16 amino acids. CDR3 nucleotides: TGTGCCAGCAGCGAGACCCCCGGGATGGGGCAAGAGACCCAGTACTTC. Translated: CASSETPGMGQETQYF.

The V gene is TRBV29-1, the J gene TRBJ2-7; 11 nucleotides match TRBD1. Unmatched junction bases numbered 4, after V lost 6 bases and J lost 3 bases. This CDR3 is built from 13 residues. Germline V gene data show CDR1 as SQVTM and CDR2 as ANQGSEA. The CDR3 loop reads CSVRTGGIYEQYF. DNA for the CDR3: TGCAGCGTCCGGACAGGGGGCATCTACGAGCAGTACTTC.

In its sample, this clonotype was seen once. Its ends do not fully match the called genes, so a read error is possible. This chain joins TRBV11-2 and TRBJ2-3, with TRBD2 matching over 7 bases. In germline, CDR1 is SGHAT, CDR2 FQNNGV. The CDR3 runs 15 residues. CDR3 sequence: CASSPLGGSRDTRYF. The CDR3 DNA is TGTGCCAGCAGCCCCCTTGGCGGGAGCCGCGATACGCGGTATTTT.

This clonotype was counted between two and nine times. The genes are TRBV9 and TRBJ2-3; tentatively, D is TRBD1 or TRBD2 (6 bases each). V was cut by 6 bases and J by 6 bases, with 14 bases left in between. The CDR3 sequence is 13 residues long. The germline gives CDR1 SGDLS, CDR2 YYNGEE. CDR3: CASNSGGGDTQYF. DNA of the CDR3: TGTGCCAGCAACTCCGGAGGGGGTGATACGCAGTATTTT.

V usage is TRBV9 and J usage is TRBJ2-3; TRBD1 or TRBD2 may be the D gene (5 bases each). V lost 3 bases and J lost 2, with 22 bases in between. Per the germline V gene, CDR1 is SGDLS and CDR2 is YYNGEE. The CDR3 contains 18 residues. This CDR3 reads CASSGATGLSLPTDTQYF. CDR3 coding DNA: TGTGCCAGCAGCGGAGCCACGGGGCTCTCTCTCCCCACAGATACGCAGTATTTT. The variable domain in full, with the rest retrieved from reference TRBV9 and TRBJ2-3, is DSGVTQTPKHLITATGQRVTLRCSPRSGDLSVYWYQQSLDQGLQFLIQYYNGEERAKGNILERFSAQQFPDLHSELNLSSLELGDSALYFCASSGATGLSLPTDTQYFGPGTRLTVL.